The next 10 T cell receptor beta chains were all read from a single sample in a study of patients and donors after allogeneic stem cell transplantation. TCRdb reprocessed the RT-PCR reads with MiXCR, giving one entry per CDR3 protein. The sample has some 960,000 distinct CDR3 sequences; about a sixth are singletons. The source material was blood, either unsorted or a sorted T cell fraction (not recorded which). Receptors were obtained from a human donor who was either an allogeneic HSCT recipient or a stem cell or donor lymphocyte infusion donor (not recorded which). It is not recorded whose cells these are; they may come from a transplant donor.

This clonotype was seen repeatedly, ten times or more. For the CDR3, the DNA is TGTGCCAGCAGTTACGTGGGCCTCTACAATGAGCAGTTCTTC. As protein: CASSYVGLYNEQFF. The gene calls are TRBV6-5 and TRBJ2-1; D remains ambiguous. Germline values: CDR1 MNHEY, CDR2 SVGAGI. This CDR3 region has 14 residues. V lost 2 bases, J lost 3 bases, and 8 bases lay in between.

The rearrangement joins TRBV7-2 to TRBJ2-3; 9 nucleotides align to TRBD2. The trim removed 4 bases at V and 7 bases at J, leaving 12 bases unmatched. CDR1 is SGHTA and CDR2 is FQGNSA in the germline V gene. CDR3 length equals 16 residues. CDR3 amino acids: CASSSSGGRGEYTQYF. Written as DNA, the CDR3 is TGTGCCAGCAGCTCAAGTGGCGGGAGGGGGGAATATACGCAGTATTTT. The whole variable domain, remainder taken from reference TRBV7-2 and TRBJ2-3, is GAGVSQSPSNKVTEKGKDVELRCDPISGHTALYWYRQSLGQGLEFLIYFQGNSAPDKSGLPSDRFSAERTGGSVSTLTIQRTQQEDSAVYLCASSSSGGRGEYTQYFGPGTRLTVL.

Only a few counts were recorded for this clonotype. The chain couples TRBV5-1 to TRBJ2-1, with TRBD2 matching 7 bases. The CDR3 extends over 13 amino acids. After removal of 8 bases from V and 8 bases from J, the junction contained 10 bases not matched to a gene. CDR1 is SGHRS and CDR2 is YFSETQ in the germline V gene. CDR3: CASQREIGHEQFF. Written as DNA, the CDR3 is TGCGCCAGTCAGCGGGAAATTGGCCATGAGCAGTTCTTC.

This rearrangement joins TRBV5-1 to TRBJ2-2, with TRBD2 identical over 7 bases. The V segment lost 3 bases and the J segment 4 bases; nucleotides outside the gene matches: 9. The CDR3 contains 16 residues. Per the germline V gene, CDR1 is SGHRS and CDR2 is YFSETQ. CDR3 sequence: CASSYTMTSSTGELFF. The CDR3 nucleotides are TGCGCCAGCAGCTATACCATGACTAGCAGCACCGGGGAGCTGTTTTTT.

This clonotype showed up just a few times. V and J are TRBV6-5 and TRBJ1-1; D may be TRBD1 (6 bases). The V gene lost 2 bases and the J gene lost 6 bases, with 13 bases spanning the gap. Looked up from germline, CDR1 is MNHEY and CDR2 is SVGAGI. This CDR3 contains 14 residues. CDR3 DNA: TGTGCCAGCAGTTACCAAACAGGGATGGCTGAAGCTTTCTTT. This encodes CASSYQTGMAEAFF.

V and J are TRBV7-8 and TRBJ1-5, with TRBD1 matching 7 bases. Looked up from germline, CDR1 is SGHVS and CDR2 is FQNEAQ. The CDR3 has 12 amino acids. V shed 1 base and J 9 bases; nucleotides not matched to a gene: 0. The CDR3 here is CASSLDRGPQHF. In DNA form, the CDR3 reads TGTGCCAGCAGCTTAGACAGGGGGCCCCAGCATTTT.

The chain carries TRBV4-1 and TRBJ2-1, with 10 nucleotides matching TRBD2. The germline V gene encodes CDR1 MGHRA and CDR2 YSYEKL. The junction had 3 bases not matched to a gene; V was cut back by 1 base and J by 0 bases. This CDR3 has 17 amino acids. This CDR3 is CASSQGLAGNSYNEQFF. In DNA form, the CDR3 reads TGCGCCAGCAGCCAAGGACTAGCGGGCAACTCCTACAATGAGCAGTTCTTC.

This clonotype appeared many times. This chain links TRBV6-5 with TRBJ2-3; 11 bases agree with TRBD2. Trimming took 4 bases from V and 0 from J; bases not matched to a gene: 6. The V gene's germline CDR1 is MNHEY and CDR2 SVGAGI. CDR3 length: 17 amino acids. CDR3 bases: TGTGCCAGCAGTTCCCCTAGACTAGCGGGGAGCACAGATACGCAGTATTTT. Its protein is CASSSPRLAGSTDTQYF.

The chain links TRBV25-1 to TRBJ1-2, with 9 positions matching TRBD1. This CDR3 comprises 15 residues. The germline gives CDR1 MGHDK, CDR2 SYGVNS. Unmatched junction bases numbered 3, after V lost 4 bases and J lost 0 bases. The CDR3 nucleotides read TGTGCCAGCAGTGGGCGGGACAGGGCTAACTATGGCTACACCTTC. This translates into CASSGRDRANYGYTF.

The chain employs TRBV19 and TRBJ1-2, with a tentative D call TRBD1 (6 bases). This CDR3 is built from 14 residues. V was cut by 5 bases and J by 5 bases, with 15 bases left in between. Germline V gene lookup returns CDR1 LNHDA and CDR2 SQIVND (reference sequence). The CDR3 region has the DNA TGTGCCAGTAGTTACCGGGACAAAAGTTATGGCTACACCTTC. Encoded protein: CASSYRDKSYGYTF. Complete variable domain (other parts from reference TRBV19 and TRBJ1-2): DGGITQSPKYLFRKEGQNVTLSCEQNLNHDAMYWYRQDPGQGLRLIYYSQIVNDFQKGDIAEGYSVSREKKESFPLTVTSAQKNPTAFYLCASSYRDKSYGYTFGSGTRLTVV.